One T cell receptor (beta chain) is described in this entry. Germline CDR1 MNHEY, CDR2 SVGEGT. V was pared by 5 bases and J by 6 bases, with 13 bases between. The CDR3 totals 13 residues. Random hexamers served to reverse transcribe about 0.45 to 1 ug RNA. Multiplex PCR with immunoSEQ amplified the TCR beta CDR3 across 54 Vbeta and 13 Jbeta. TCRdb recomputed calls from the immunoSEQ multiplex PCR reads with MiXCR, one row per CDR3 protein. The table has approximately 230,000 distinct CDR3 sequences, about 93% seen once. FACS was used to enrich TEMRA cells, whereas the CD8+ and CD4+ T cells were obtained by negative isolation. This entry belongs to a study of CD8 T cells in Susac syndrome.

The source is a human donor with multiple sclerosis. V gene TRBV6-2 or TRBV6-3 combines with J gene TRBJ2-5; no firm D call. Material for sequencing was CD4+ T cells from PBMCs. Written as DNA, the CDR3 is TGTGCCAGCAGTGCCCAGCCTGGAAAGACCCAGTACTTC. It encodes CASSAQPGKTQYF.